One and the same sample provided the 20 T cell receptor beta chains below, sequenced in a study of blood T cells in healthy people across ages. Using a J-beta primer mix together with a sample-barcoded 5' primer, a second PCR was run for about 7 to 12 cycles. TCRdb redid the calling of the 5' RACE reads with MiXCR, one entry per CDR3 protein. Here the sample spans 650,000 or so distinct CDR3 sequences, more than 45% being singletons. The sequenced sample was blood. The origin of the receptors is a woman older than 75 in good health.

As concerns this clonotype: A much larger clone differs from this one at a single base, so this may be a read error. This chain joins TRBV12-3 or TRBV12-4 and TRBJ2-7; D is perhaps TRBD1 or TRBD2 (5 bases each). The ends were cut back, 6 bases at V and 10 bases at J, with 16 bases in the middle. The CDR3 is made up of 12 amino acids. The CDR3 sequence is CASSPGTALQYF. The CDR3 nucleotides read TGTGCCAGCAGCCCGGGGACGGCTCTTCAGTACTTC.

The V and J genes are TRBV5-1 and TRBJ2-1; 8 bases are a match to TRBD2. The CDR3 sequence is 15 residues long. Germline CDR1 is SGHRS and CDR2 is YFSETQ. The trim removed 4 bases at V and 2 bases at J, leaving 5 bases unmatched. This CDR3 is CASSQTSGTYNEQFF. The DNA of the CDR3 is TGCGCCAGCAGCCAAACTAGCGGAACCTACAATGAGCAGTTCTTC.

CDR3 residues: CASSLAWTSETQYF. The CDR3 DNA reads as TGTGCCAGCAGCTTAGCTTGGACGTCGGAGACCCAGTACTTC. V gene TRBV7-3 combines with J gene TRBJ2-4, with unresolved D. The J call may be faulty, since TRBJ2-5 better matches the DNA end. Germline CDR1 SGHTA, CDR2 FQGTGA. The CDR3 is 14 amino acids.

This clonotype was seen a few times. V and J are TRBV6-1 and TRBJ1-4; D unresolved. V lost 2 bases, J lost 5 bases, and 15 bases lay in between. The germline V gene encodes CDR1 MNHNS and CDR2 SASEGT. There are 16 residues in the CDR3. Here the CDR3 reads CASSESSGSGNEKLFF. CDR3 DNA sequence: TGTGCCAGCAGTGAATCGTCCGGCAGCGGGAATGAAAAACTGTTTTTT.

Only a few counts were recorded for this clonotype. The rearrangement links TRBV27 to TRBJ1-2; TRBD1 matches 10 bases. There are 13 residues in the CDR3. Germline CDR1 reads MNHEY; CDR2 reads SMNVEV (reference sequence). Trimming cost V 6 bases and J 8 bases; bases outside gene matches: 6. The CDR3 loop is CASSVGQGGGYTF. CDR3 DNA sequence: TGTGCCAGCAGCGTCGGACAGGGGGGAGGCTACACCTTC.

The rearrangement uses TRBV27 and TRBJ1-2; D gene unclear. In germline, CDR1 is MNHEY, CDR2 SMNVEV (reference sequence). CDR3 length: 15 residues. Trimming removed 3 bases at V and 0 bases at J, with 11 bases between. As DNA, the CDR3 is TGTGCCAGCAGTTTTGACGGCGTTTCTAACTATGGCTACACCTTC. Translated, it gives CASSFDGVSNYGYTF.

The V and J genes are TRBV25-1 and TRBJ2-7, with 7 positions matching TRBD1. V was pared by 9 bases and J by 2 bases, with 10 bases of the junction left unmatched. Germline CDR1 MGHDK, CDR2 SYGVNS. The CDR3 length is 14 residues. CDR3 loop: CASRFRDRPYEQYF. The CDR3 nucleotides read TGTGCCAGTAGATTCCGGGACAGACCCTACGAGCAGTACTTC.

A single count supports this clonotype. This could be a read error, since a much larger clone is one nucleotide away. The chain uses TRBV24-1 and TRBJ2-5, with D possibly TRBD1 on 6 matching bases. The J call is in doubt because the DNA end fits TRBJ2-7 better. This CDR3 contains 15 residues. CDR1 and CDR2 (germline): KGHDR, SFDVKD. In nucleotides, the CDR3 is TGTGCCACCAGTGATTCTCGGACAGAGCCACACGAGCAGTACTTC. It is translated as CATSDSRTEPHEQYF.

J is TRBJ1-2 and V is TRBV6-2 or TRBV6-3; D is uncertain. This CDR3 is built from 13 residues. V was shortened by 5 bases and J by 4 bases, with 11 bases between the two germline ends. CDR1 is MNHEY and CDR2 is SVGEGT in the germline V gene. The CDR3 DNA reads as TGTGCCAGCAGTGACGGGAGAATCTATGGCTACACCTTC. This gives the protein CASSDGRIYGYTF.

This clonotype was seen only once. This may be a read error, as it is one base from a much larger clone. This chain uses TRBV28 with TRBJ2-7; 7 bases fit TRBD1. The CDR3 sequence is 15 residues long. Germline CDR1 and CDR2: MDHEN and SYDVKM. The V gene end was trimmed by 8 bases and the J gene end by 3 bases; junction bases not matched to a gene: 13. CDR3 loop: CASGVAGQDNYEQYF. DNA of the CDR3: TGTGCCAGCGGAGTCGCCGGACAGGACAACTACGAGCAGTACTTC.

This clonotype was found many times. This chain links TRBV13 with TRBJ2-7; D call uncertain. Trimming cost V 0 bases and J 4 bases, with 13 bases left between them. The CDR3 runs 15 residues. The V gene's germline CDR1 is PRHDT and CDR2 FYEKMQ (reference sequence). In DNA form, the CDR3 reads TGTGCCAGCAGCTTAGGTCCAGGTATCGGATACGAGCAGTACTTC. It yields the protein CASSLGPGIGYEQYF.

The chain employs TRBV20-1 and TRBJ2-4; 9 bases are a match to TRBD2. In germline, CDR1 is DFQATT, CDR2 SNEGSKA (reference sequence). This CDR3 is 13 amino acids long. V lost 7 bases and J lost 8; bases outside the gene matches: 9. The CDR3 spells CSGMGGRGDIQYF. The CDR3 DNA reads as TGCAGTGGTATGGGCGGGAGGGGAGACATTCAGTACTTC.

This clonotype was counted only a few times. J is TRBJ2-2 and V is TRBV10-3; possible D gene TRBD1, 6 bases. The CDR3 contains 15 residues. The V gene lost 3 bases and the J gene lost 5 bases, with 13 bases spanning the gap. Per the germline V gene, CDR1 is ENHRY and CDR2 is SYGVKD. As DNA, the CDR3 is TGTGCCATCAGTGATCGGCCAGGGGAGACCGGGGAGCTGTTTTTT. This translates into CAISDRPGETGELFF.

The chain has TRBV15 and TRBJ2-1; TRBD2 is a possible D gene (6 bases). The CDR3 covers 13 residues. Deletions cut 7 bases from V and 2 bases from J, with 9 bases between. In germline, CDR1 is LNHNV, CDR2 YYDKDF (reference sequence). CDR3 in amino acids: CATNPGAYNEQFF. CDR3 nucleotide sequence: TGTGCCACCAACCCGGGGGCCTACAATGAGCAGTTCTTC.

This clonotype has at least ten counts. The rearrangement joins TRBV6-2 or TRBV6-3 to TRBJ2-1, with 9 bases that match TRBD2. This CDR3 has 15 amino acids. CDR1 is MNHEY, CDR2 SVGEGT, per germline. V lost 6 bases to trimming and J lost 9 bases; unmatched junction nucleotides: 12. The CDR3 loop reads CASRQSGGRGAEQFF. The DNA of the CDR3 is TGTGCCAGCAGACAAAGCGGGGGGCGAGGTGCTGAGCAGTTCTTC.

A remark on this clonotype: Given a much more abundant clone one base away, this may be a read error. The rearrangement uses TRBV20-1 and TRBJ2-1; 11 positions agree with TRBD1. The assigned J gene may be wrong: the sequence end matches TRBJ2-7 better. The germline V gene encodes CDR1 DFQATT and CDR2 SNEGSKA (reference sequence). The CDR3 has 16 residues. CDR3 nucleotides: TGCAGTGCTAGCCGAATGGACAGGGGGCTCCACAATGAGCAGTACTTC. This gives the protein CSASRMDRGLHNEQYF.

CDR3 sequence (DNA): TGTGCCAGCACACTCCGGTCTAGCGGGAGGACCACCCCTAGCACAGATACGCAGTATTTT. Its protein product is CASTLRSSGRTTPSTDTQYF. The chain has TRBV27 and TRBJ2-3; TRBD2 agrees at 11 bases. Germline V gives CDR1 MNHEY, CDR2 SMNVEV (reference sequence). This CDR3 has 20 residues. V was clipped by 7 bases and J by 0 bases; unmatched bases: 18.

The chain carries TRBV11-1 and TRBJ2-1, with D possibly being TRBD1 or TRBD2 (6 bases each). The CDR3 consists of 15 residues. CDR1 is SGHAT, CDR2 FQDESV, per germline (reference sequence). Trimming cost V 5 bases and J 2 bases, with 13 bases left between them. This chain's CDR3 is CASSIGGTAYNEQFF. CDR3 DNA sequence: TGTGCCAGCAGCATAGGGGGGACGGCCTACAATGAGCAGTTCTTC.

This clonotype has ten or more counts. V gene TRBV6-2 or TRBV6-3 combines with J gene TRBJ2-1, with D tentatively TRBD2 (6 bases). The V and J ends lost 6 bases and 7 bases respectively, with 16 bases between them. CDR1 is MNHEY and CDR2 is SVGEGT in the germline V gene. The CDR3 runs 14 residues. The CDR3 here is CASSPRTTLNEQFF. The CDR3 DNA reads as TGTGCCAGCAGCCCGCGGACTACGTTAAATGAGCAGTTCTTC.

The V call is TRBV9, the J call TRBJ2-3; D may correspond to TRBD1 or TRBD2 (6 bases each). Trimming cost V 2 bases and J 2 bases, with 12 bases left between them. The V gene's germline CDR1 is SGDLS and CDR2 YYNGEE. The CDR3 is 15 amino acids. The CDR3 coding sequence is TGTGCCAGCAGCGTGGGGGGACACCACACAGATACGCAGTATTTT. It yields the protein CASSVGGHHTDTQYF.